This T cell receptor beta chain is from a study of blood T cell repertoires in COVID-19. Study-wide context: The United States, Italy and Spain provided the acute and convalescent COVID-19 samples.

The CDR3 runs 13 residues. Trimming removed 5 bases from V and 4 bases from J, with 13 bases in between. Per germline, CDR1 SGHRS and CDR2 YFSETQ. Per the original methods: How many nucleated cells were present was estimated from reference gene primer amplification. Sequenced by immunoSEQ multiplex PCR; TCRdb stores in-frame clones only, minus some. Clone size and V and J calls were adopted from that table, with D and trimming inferred from the DNA. The sample records 150,000 or so clones, 80% being singletons. Sequencing was carried out using PBMCs or T cells enriched from blood (not recorded which). The V and J genes are TRBV5-1 and TRBJ2-7; tentative D call: TRBD1 (5 bases). This receptor was taken from a woman aged 55-69 years who had recovered from COVID-19. Written as DNA, the CDR3 is TGCGCCAGCAGTCAAACCCGACAGTACGAGCAGTACTTC. Encoded protein: CASSQTRQYEQYF.